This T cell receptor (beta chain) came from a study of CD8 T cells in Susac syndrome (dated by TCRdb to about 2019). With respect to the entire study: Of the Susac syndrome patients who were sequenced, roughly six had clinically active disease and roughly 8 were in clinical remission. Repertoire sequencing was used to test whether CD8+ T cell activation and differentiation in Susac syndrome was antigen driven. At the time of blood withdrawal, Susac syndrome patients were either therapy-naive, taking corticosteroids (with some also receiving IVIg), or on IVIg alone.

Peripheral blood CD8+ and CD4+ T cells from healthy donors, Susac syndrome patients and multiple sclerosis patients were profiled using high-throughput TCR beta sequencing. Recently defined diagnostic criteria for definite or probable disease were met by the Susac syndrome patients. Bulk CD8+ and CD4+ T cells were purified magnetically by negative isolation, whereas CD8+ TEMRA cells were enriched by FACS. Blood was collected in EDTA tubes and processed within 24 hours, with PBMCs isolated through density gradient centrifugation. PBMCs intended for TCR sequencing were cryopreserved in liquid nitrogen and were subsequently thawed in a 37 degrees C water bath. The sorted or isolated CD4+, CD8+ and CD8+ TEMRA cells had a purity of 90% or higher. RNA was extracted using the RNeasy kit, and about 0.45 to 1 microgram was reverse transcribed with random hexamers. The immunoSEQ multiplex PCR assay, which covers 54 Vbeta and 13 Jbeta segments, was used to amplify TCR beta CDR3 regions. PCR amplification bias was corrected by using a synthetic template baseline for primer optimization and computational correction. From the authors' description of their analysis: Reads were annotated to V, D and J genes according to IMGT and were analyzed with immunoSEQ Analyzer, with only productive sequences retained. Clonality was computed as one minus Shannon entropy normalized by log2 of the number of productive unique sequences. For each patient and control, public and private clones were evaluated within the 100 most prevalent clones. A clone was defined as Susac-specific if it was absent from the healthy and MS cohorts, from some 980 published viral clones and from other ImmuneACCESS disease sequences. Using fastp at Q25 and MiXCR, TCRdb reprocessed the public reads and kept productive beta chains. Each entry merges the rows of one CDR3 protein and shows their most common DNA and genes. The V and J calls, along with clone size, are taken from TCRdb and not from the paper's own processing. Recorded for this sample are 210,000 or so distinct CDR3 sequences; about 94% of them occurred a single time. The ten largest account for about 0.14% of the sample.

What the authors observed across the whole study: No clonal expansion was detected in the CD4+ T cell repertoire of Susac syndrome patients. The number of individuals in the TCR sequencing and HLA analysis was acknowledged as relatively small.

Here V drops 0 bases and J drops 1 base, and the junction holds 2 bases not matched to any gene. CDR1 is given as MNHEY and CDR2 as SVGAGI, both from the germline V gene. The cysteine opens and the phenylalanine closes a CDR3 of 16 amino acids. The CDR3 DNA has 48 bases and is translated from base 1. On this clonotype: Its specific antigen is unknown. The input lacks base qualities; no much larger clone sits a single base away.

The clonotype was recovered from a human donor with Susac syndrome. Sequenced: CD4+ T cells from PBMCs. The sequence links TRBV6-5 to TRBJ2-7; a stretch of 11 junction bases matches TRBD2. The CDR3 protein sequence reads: CASSYSRLAGSYEQYF. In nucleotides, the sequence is TGTGCCAGCAGTTACTCGAGACTAGCGGGGTCCTACGAGCAGTACTTC.